This T cell receptor (beta chain) was captured in a study of shared clonotypes between healthy human individuals. About this clone itself: The antigen is unknown.

Tens of thousands of T cell genomes, or around 300 ng DNA, went into unsorted PBMC replicate PCRs. Profiling relied on immunoSEQ multiplex PCR, and the TCRdb table lists in-frame clones only, not all of them. The table includes about 450,000 clones, 70% to 80% detected once. Study conclusions and caveats: Collection of samples was limited to blood; tissue repertoires likely differ.

Germline lookup yields CDR1 SGHRS and CDR2 YFSETQ. The length of the CDR3 is 14 residues. The ends were cut back, 0 bases at V and 1 base at J, with 7 bases in the middle. The V and J genes are TRBV5-1 and TRBJ1-1; unclear D gene. The source of this sequence is a woman aged 40 to 50 in good health. Some clones in this sample may be carry-over from other donors' samples. The specimen sequenced was PBMCs. CDR3 sequence reads: CASSLDDKNTEAFF. In DNA form, the CDR3 reads TGCGCCAGCAGCTTGGATGACAAGAACACTGAAGCTTTCTTT.